What follows are 22 T cell receptor beta chains derived from one specimen sequenced in a study of Graves' ophthalmopathy and Graves' hyperthyroidism. The authors amplified TCR beta CDR3 regions from RNA transcripts. In the first round, RT-PCR was carried out with HTBI primers, and a multiplex PCR formed the second round. TCRdb re-analysed the multiplex PCR reads in MiXCR, keeping a single row per CDR3 protein. The table shows about 600,000 distinct CDR3 sequences, with under 45% occurring only once. Source material: peripheral blood or thyroid tissue (not recorded which). The receptor source for this set is an adult man with Graves' hyperthyroidism.

This clonotype has a count of ten or more. The V gene is TRBV2, the J gene TRBJ2-2; D remains ambiguous. Germline-derived CDR1 and CDR2 are SNHLY and FYNNEI. Trimming shortened V by 3 bases and J by 0 bases, and 8 bases separated the two germline ends. This CDR3 has 15 residues. DNA of the CDR3: TGTGCCAGCAGTGACACCCGCTCGAACACCGGGGAGCTGTTTTTT. It encodes CASSDTRSNTGELFF.

This clonotype was detected only a few times. V gene TRBV7-9 combines with J gene TRBJ2-5, with 7 nucleotides matching TRBD2. Trimming removed 4 bases from V and 0 bases from J; junction bases left unmatched: 5. There are 15 residues in the CDR3. Germline CDR1 and CDR2: SEHNR and FQNEAQ (reference sequence). DNA of the CDR3: TGTGCCAGCAGCTCGGGGGGTCGGAACCAAGAGACCCAGTACTTC. Amino acids: CASSSGGRNQETQYF.

In this sample, this clonotype turned up many times. An end of the junction differs from the germline gene, which may be a read error. This chain links TRBV7-9 with TRBJ2-7, with 9 nucleotides matching TRBD1. Germline loops: CDR1 SEHNR, CDR2 FQNEAQ (reference sequence). The CDR3 is 15 residues long. CDR3: CASSLTGQGAYEQYF. The CDR3 DNA reads TGCGCCAGCAGCTTGACGGGACAGGGTGCGTACGAGCAGTACTTC.

This clonotype appeared a few times. The chain joins TRBV20-1 to TRBJ2-5, with 7 bases aligning to TRBD2. CDR1 DFQATT and CDR2 SNEGSKA come from the germline V gene (reference sequence). Germline trimming cut 0 bases from V and 11 bases from J; bases unmatched to any gene: 15. The CDR3 spans 15 residues. In DNA form, the CDR3 reads TGCAGTGCTAGAGATCTAGTGGGAGGGCGGGATACGCAGTACTTC. Residues: CSARDLVGGRDTQYF.

This clonotype was observed a few times. The chain joins TRBV7-2 to TRBJ1-6; D is possibly TRBD1 (5 bases). V lost 4 bases to trimming and J lost 7 bases, with 11 bases between them. The CDR3 runs to 14 residues. CDR1 SGHTA and CDR2 FQGNSA come from the germline V gene. CDR3 in amino acids: CASSWGEGNSPLHF. CDR3 bases: TGTGCCAGCAGCTGGGGGGAGGGAAATTCACCCCTCCACTTT.

At least ten counts were recorded for this clonotype. J is TRBJ1-1 and V is TRBV2; D is uncertain. V lost 6 bases and J 1 base, leaving 18 bases between the germline ends. The CDR3 extends over 16 amino acids. Germline V gene data show CDR1 as SNHLY and CDR2 as FYNNEI. The CDR3 nucleotides read TGTGCCAGCAGGGAGACTCTTCCTACTCCGAACACTGAAGCTTTCTTT. Translation gives CASRETLPTPNTEAFF.

This clonotype was observed once. This sequence joins TRBV29-1 and TRBJ2-6, with D uncertain. This CDR3 has 12 amino acids. Trimming removed 6 bases from V and 4 bases from J, with 7 bases in between. The germline CDR1 and CDR2 sequences are SQVTM and ANQGSEA. CDR3 residues: CSVLTGANVLTF. The CDR3 DNA reads TGCAGCGTCTTGACAGGGGCCAACGTCCTGACTTTC.

This chain joins TRBV12-3 or TRBV12-4 and TRBJ1-6; a possible D gene is TRBD1 (5 bases). The CDR3 is 13 residues long. The V end was cut by 3 bases, the J end by 7 bases, with 7 bases between. Written as DNA, the CDR3 is TGTGCCAGCAGTTTCGGGGGGAATTCACCCCTCCACTTT. Translating it yields CASSFGGNSPLHF.

At least ten counts were recorded for this clonotype. This chain links TRBV6-5 with TRBJ2-7; D is ambiguous. Per the germline V gene, CDR1 is MNHEY and CDR2 is SVGAGI. CDR3 length equals 15 residues. V was pared by 4 bases and J by 3 bases, with 16 bases between. The CDR3 protein is CASSFQQSTGYEQYF. The CDR3 DNA sequence: TGTGCCAGCAGTTTTCAGCAGAGCACGGGCTACGAGCAGTACTTC.

This clonotype was seen ten or more times. DNA of the CDR3: TGCAGCGTTGCCCAGGGGCAGGGCTATGGCTACACCTTC. Its protein product is CSVAQGQGYGYTF. This chain uses TRBV29-1 with TRBJ1-2, with D perhaps matching TRBD1 (6 bases). Germline V CDR1 and CDR2: SQVTM, ANQGSEA. The CDR3 has 13 residues. Trimming stripped 4 bases from V and 4 bases from J, with 13 bases between.

This clonotype was counted once. A clone one base away is much larger, so this may be a read error. This chain connects TRBV7-9 to TRBJ2-5; D gene uncertain. The CDR3 is made up of 13 amino acids. Germline assignment: CDR1 SEHNR and CDR2 FQNEAQ (reference sequence). The V and J ends lost 8 bases and 5 bases respectively, with 15 bases between them. CDR3 nucleotides: TGTGCCAGCGGCCGACATCTTCTTGAGACCCAGTACTTC. Amino acids: CASGRHLLETQYF.

The V gene is TRBV29-1, the J gene TRBJ1-4; a possible D gene is TRBD1 (6 bases). The CDR3 totals 11 residues. Looked up from germline, CDR1 is SQVTM and CDR2 is ANQGSEA. Deletions cut 5 bases from V and 7 bases from J, with 8 bases between. The DNA for the CDR3 is TGCAGCGTTACAGGGAGTGAAAAACTGTTTTTT. Protein: CSVTGSEKLFF.

In the case of this clonotype: Germline is not matched at one junction end, which may reflect a read error. This chain links TRBV13 with TRBJ2-2; 7 bases are shared with TRBD2. The germline gives CDR1 PRHDT, CDR2 FYEKMQ (reference sequence). The CDR3 extends over 16 amino acids. CDR3 DNA: TGTGCCAGCAGCGGAGAGGGCGGGAGAACTTACAATGAGCAGTTTTTT. Translating gives CASSGEGGRTYNEQFF.

This clonotype was observed a handful of times. The chain couples TRBV29-1 to TRBJ2-7; D gene unclear. The germline V and J ends were trimmed by 6 bases and 4 bases, with 10 bases remaining between them. This CDR3 has 11 residues. Per the germline V gene, CDR1 is SQVTM and CDR2 is ANQGSEA. This CDR3 is CSVWVGYEQYF. Here the CDR3 DNA reads TGCAGCGTATGGGTCGGTTACGAGCAGTACTTC.

This clonotype was found many times. The CDR3 loop reads CASSFDEPTGELFF. CDR3 in DNA: TGCGCCAGCAGCTTTGACGAGCCTACCGGGGAGCTGTTTTTT. The rearrangement joins TRBV5-1 to TRBJ2-2; D remains unclear. Per germline, CDR1 SGHRS and CDR2 YFSETQ. The CDR3 is 14 amino acids. The V gene lost 2 bases and the J gene lost 5 bases, with 10 bases spanning the gap.

CDR3 loop: CSAPNQDGGYEHF. As DNA, the CDR3 is TGCAGTGCTCCCAATCAGGACGGGGGCTACGAGCATTTT. The chain uses TRBV20-1 and TRBJ1-5, with D maybe TRBD1 (6 bases). The V gene lost 5 bases and the J gene lost 14 bases, with 22 bases spanning the gap. The length of the CDR3 is 13 residues. Per germline, CDR1 DFQATT and CDR2 SNEGSKA (reference sequence).

This clonotype came up a few times. The chain carries TRBV20-1 and TRBJ2-3; no definite D call. V lost 3 bases and J 6 bases, leaving 7 bases between the germline ends. Germline CDR1 and CDR2: DFQATT and SNEGSKA (reference sequence). This CDR3 has 11 residues. As DNA, the CDR3 is TGCAGTGCTAGGTTGTCGGATACGCAGTATTTT. This gives the protein CSARLSDTQYF.

This clonotype was seen many times. This chain uses TRBV29-1 with TRBJ2-2, with a tentative D call TRBD1 (5 bases). V lost 4 bases and J lost 1, with 7 bases in between. Germline V gene data show CDR1 as SQVTM and CDR2 as ANQGSEA. The CDR3 totals 13 residues. CDR3 sequence: CSVGTRNTGELFF. The CDR3 coding sequence is TGCAGCGTTGGGACAAGGAACACCGGGGAGCTGTTTTTT.

Points on this clonotype: A read error may be the cause here, since a much bigger clone is one base away. The rearrangement uses TRBV7-9 and TRBJ2-7; D not certain. Trimming cost V 5 bases and J 3 bases, with 11 bases left between them. The length of the CDR3 is 13 residues. CDR1 and CDR2 (germline): SEHNR, FQNEAQ (reference sequence). The DNA for the CDR3 is TGTGCCAGCAGCCCCCAAGCAGGCTACGAGCAGTACTTC. The encoded protein is CASSPQAGYEQYF.

This clonotype occurred many times. V is TRBV5-8 and J is TRBJ2-7, with TRBD1 as a possible D gene (6 bases). This CDR3 is built from 14 residues. V dropped 0 bases and J dropped 3 bases, with 10 bases sitting between them. Germline-derived CDR1 and CDR2 are SGHTS and YDEGEE. In nucleotides, the CDR3 is TGTGCCAGCAGCTTGGGGGACACCATCTACGAGCAGTACTTC. Residues: CASSLGDTIYEQYF.

The V and J genes are TRBV28 and TRBJ1-2; no clear D gene. In germline, CDR1 is MDHEN, CDR2 SYDVKM. The V and J ends lost 2 bases and 7 bases respectively, with 14 bases between them. The CDR3 length is 14 residues. The CDR3 spells CASSLPGRLAGYTF. The CDR3 DNA sequence: TGTGCCAGCAGTTTACCCGGCAGGTTGGCTGGCTACACCTTC.

This chain connects TRBV9 to TRBJ2-7; D is undetermined. Germline CDR1 is SGDLS and CDR2 is YYNGEE. V dropped 0 bases and J dropped 0 bases, with 7 bases sitting between them. The length of the CDR3 is 14 residues. CDR3 sequence reads: CASSVDPFSYEQYF. The CDR3 DNA reads as TGTGCCAGCAGCGTAGATCCATTCTCCTACGAGCAGTACTTC. Using reference TRBV9 and TRBJ2-7 for the parts outside the CDR3, the full variable domain is DSGVTQTPKHLITATGQRVTLRCSPRSGDLSVYWYQQSLDQGLQFLIQYYNGEERAKGNILERFSAQQFPDLHSELNLSSLELGDSALYFCASSVDPFSYEQYFGPGTRLTVT.